Below, 21 T cell receptor beta chains from the same sample are listed, as sequenced in a study of shared clonotypes between healthy human individuals. Some clones are missing from TCRdb's copy, which holds only in-frame ones; the method was immunoSEQ multiplex PCR. The sample holds over 700,000 clones, 72% seen once. The specimen was memory CD4+ T cells sorted from blood. Stated subset: CD45RA-negative fraction. The origin of the receptors is a woman in her 30s in good health.

The chain joins TRBV27 to TRBJ2-7, with a possible D match to TRBD2 (5 bases). Germline assignment: CDR1 MNHEY and CDR2 SMNVEV (reference sequence). CDR3 length: 16 amino acids. V was trimmed by 4 bases and J by 0 bases, leaving 16 bases between them. The CDR3 sequence: CASSSNTFGDSYEQYF. Written as DNA, the CDR3 is TGTGCCAGCAGTTCTAACACCTTCGGGGACTCCTACGAGCAGTACTTC.

V usage is TRBV4-1 and J usage is TRBJ1-5, with D unclear. Germline V lookup: CDR1 MGHRA, CDR2 YSYEKL. V lost 0 bases, J lost 0 bases, and 15 bases lay in between. The CDR3 runs to 18 residues. CDR3 residues: CASSQDFRDAYSNQPQHF. CDR3 in DNA: TGCGCCAGCAGCCAAGATTTCCGCGACGCTTATAGCAATCAGCCCCAGCATTTT.

The CDR3 sequence is CASSPDPGVGYTF. CDR3 DNA: TGTGCCAGCAGCCCAGACCCCGGGGTCGGCTACACCTTC. This chain connects TRBV9 to TRBJ1-2; D is uncertain. Germline V gene sequence: CDR1 SGDLS, CDR2 YYNGEE. Trimming left V 4 bases short and J 8 bases short, with 15 bases between. There are 13 residues in the CDR3.

The chain is built from TRBV2 and TRBJ1-1, with D perhaps matching TRBD1 (5 bases). Deletions cut 8 bases from V and 1 base from J, with 11 bases between. Germline assignment: CDR1 SNHLY and CDR2 FYNNEI. This CDR3 is built from 13 residues. The CDR3: CASHGQGNTEAFF. In DNA, the CDR3 is TGTGCCAGCCATGGTCAGGGGAACACTGAAGCTTTCTTT.

The V call is TRBV28, the J call TRBJ2-5; D possibly corresponds to TRBD2 (5 bases). V lost 4 bases and J lost 2, with 14 bases in between. The CDR3 length is 15 residues. CDR1 and CDR2 from the germline V gene are MDHEN and SYDVKM. The CDR3 nucleotides are TGTGCCAGCAGTTCCGCGGGCAGGTTGCAAGAGACCCAGTACTTC. Protein: CASSSAGRLQETQYF.

This chain joins TRBV27 and TRBJ2-2; 9 positions agree with TRBD2. The CDR3 spans 17 residues. Trimming removed 5 bases from V and 5 bases from J; junction bases left unmatched: 12. The V gene's germline CDR1 is MNHEY and CDR2 SMNVEV (reference sequence). CDR3 nucleotides: TGTGCCAGCAGTGGCTTGAGTCTAGCGGGAAGGACCGGGGAGCTGTTTTTT. Translating gives CASSGLSLAGRTGELFF.

This clone was recorded a few times. The V call is TRBV6-6, the J call TRBJ2-1, with 11 bases that match TRBD2. This CDR3 region has 15 residues. V was pared by 4 bases and J by 7 bases, with 6 bases of the junction left unmatched. The germline V gene encodes CDR1 MNHNY and CDR2 SVGAGI (reference sequence). Written as DNA, the CDR3 is TGTGCCAGCAGTTTCACTAGCGGGAGAAGGAATGAGCAGTTCTTC. It is translated as CASSFTSGRRNEQFF.

In its sample, this clone was seen a few times. The chain carries TRBV18 and TRBJ2-5; 7 bases map to TRBD1. From germline, CDR1 is KGHSH and CDR2 LQKENI. V gave up 3 bases and J gave up 3 bases; unmatched junction bases: 7. The CDR3 spans 15 residues. CDR3: CASSPTSQGEETQYF. For the CDR3, the DNA is TGTGCCAGCTCACCCACTTCGCAGGGGGAAGAGACCCAGTACTTC.

The chain uses TRBV4-2 and TRBJ2-5; tentatively, D is TRBD1 or TRBD2 (5 bases each). The end of the DNA is better explained by TRBJ2-7, so the J call may be wrong. CDR3 size: 13 residues. CDR1 and CDR2 from the germline V gene are LGHNA and YNFKEQ. Here the CDR3 reads CASSGGVGYEQYF. The CDR3 DNA is TGTGCCAGCAGCGGGGGTGTCGGCTACGAGCAGTACTTC.

The V and J genes are TRBV5-1 and TRBJ2-7; 9 nucleotides line up with TRBD1. CDR1 is SGHRS, CDR2 YFSETQ, per germline. CDR3 length: 14 residues. V dropped 3 bases and J dropped 7; count of bases not matched to a gene: 8. In nucleotides, the CDR3 is TGCGCCAGCAGCTCGACAGGGGGTGGAGGGGAGCAGTACTTC. The encoded protein is CASSSTGGGGEQYF.

Comments on this clone: Germline and junction disagree at one end, which may indicate a read error. The chain employs TRBV10-1 and TRBJ2-7; D uncertain. This CDR3 has 13 residues. The V gene's germline CDR1 is WNHNN and CDR2 SYGVQD (reference sequence). The CDR3 DNA reads TGCGCCAGCGGTGAATCAAGTATCGAGGAGCAGTACTTC. Translated, it gives CASGESSIEEQYF.

This clone was detected a few times. The rearrangement links TRBV12-5 to TRBJ2-3; 14 bases are shared with TRBD2. This CDR3 is 22 amino acids long. Germline V CDR1 and CDR2: LGHNT, FRNRAP. Unmatched junction bases numbered 17, after V lost 1 base and J lost 2 bases. The CDR3 sequence is CASGLAWDRTSGRPSDTDTQYF. CDR3 nucleotide sequence: TGTGCTAGTGGTTTGGCTTGGGACCGGACTAGCGGGAGGCCTTCTGACACAGATACGCAGTATTTT. The whole variable domain, filled in from reference TRBV12-5 and TRBJ2-3, reads DARVTQTPRHKVTEMGQEVTMRCQPILGHNTVFWYRQTMMQGLELLAYFRNRAPLDDSGMPKDRFSAEMPDATLATLKIQPSEPRDSAVYFCASGLAWDRTSGRPSDTDTQYFGPGTRLTVL.

The chain is built from TRBV11-2 and TRBJ1-4; D is uncertain. Germline loops: CDR1 SGHAT, CDR2 FQNNGV. Trimming removed 0 bases from V and 3 bases from J, with 11 bases in between. The CDR3 runs 16 residues. The CDR3 coding sequence is TGTGCCAGCAGCTTAGATCGAGGGAGGGCTAATGAAAAACTGTTTTTT. This encodes CASSLDRGRANEKLFF.

The chain employs TRBV7-9 and TRBJ1-2; TRBD1 agrees at 7 bases. The V segment lost 3 bases and the J segment 4 bases; nucleotides outside the gene matches: 2. Germline V gives CDR1 SEHNR, CDR2 FQNEAQ (reference sequence). The CDR3 consists of 13 residues. The CDR3 sequence is CASSFGQVYGYTF. The CDR3, as DNA: TGTGCCAGCAGCTTCGGACAGGTCTATGGCTACACCTTC.

This clone has more than one count but fewer than ten. The CDR3 DNA reads TGTGCCAGCAGTTTATCCACTACCTCTCCATATGGCTACACCTTC. This translates into CASSLSTTSPYGYTF. The chain employs TRBV27 and TRBJ1-2; D not certain. Germline-derived CDR1 and CDR2 are MNHEY and SMNVEV (reference sequence). There are 15 residues in the CDR3. V shed 0 bases and J shed 5 bases, with 13 bases lying between them.

The gene calls are TRBV9 and TRBJ1-4; D may be TRBD1 (6 bases). V shed 4 bases and J shed 8 bases, with 15 bases lying between them. Germline V gene data show CDR1 as SGDLS and CDR2 as YYNGEE. This CDR3 spans 14 amino acids. The CDR3 bases are TGTGCCAGCAGCCGTCGGGGGGCTGGAGAAAAACTGTTTTTT. It encodes CASSRRGAGEKLFF.

This clone was detected once. The genes are TRBV7-6 and TRBJ1-1; maybe TRBD1 (5 bases). Germline CDR1 SGHVS, CDR2 FNYEAQ. This CDR3 has 16 amino acids. Trimming stripped 1 base from V and 2 bases from J, with 14 bases between. CDR3 sequence (DNA): TGTGCCAGCAGCTTAGGATTGGCAGGGTCAAACACTGAAGCTTTCTTT. Translation: CASSLGLAGSNTEAFF.

The rearrangement joins TRBV7-8 to TRBJ2-1, with no clear D. Germline CDR1 and CDR2: SGHVS and FQNEAQ. The CDR3 has 14 amino acids. V gave up 2 bases and J gave up 2 bases, with 7 bases separating them. The CDR3 loop reads CASSLIPTYNEQFF. In DNA form, the CDR3 reads TGTGCCAGCAGCTTAATCCCCACCTACAATGAGCAGTTCTTC.

V usage is TRBV6-5 and J usage is TRBJ1-1; possibly TRBD1 for D (6 bases). Per germline, CDR1 MNHEY and CDR2 SVGAGI. V was pared by 7 bases and J by 0 bases, with 15 bases between. The CDR3 runs 15 residues. This CDR3 reads CASILDSRMNTEAFF. The CDR3 DNA is TGTGCCAGCATCCTGGACAGCCGCATGAACACTGAAGCTTTCTTT.

The chain carries TRBV2 and TRBJ2-1; possibly TRBD1 for D (6 bases). Trimming took 1 base from V and 4 from J, leaving 11 bases between them. CDR1 is SNHLY and CDR2 is FYNNEI in the germline V gene. The CDR3 extends over 15 amino acids. The CDR3 loop reads CASSEGTATYNEQFF. As DNA, the CDR3 is TGTGCCAGCAGTGAAGGGACAGCGACTTACAATGAGCAGTTCTTC.

CDR3 coding DNA: TGTGCCAGCAGCCCACCGGGCCAGCAGACCTACAATGAGCAGTTCTTC. It specifies CASSPPGQQTYNEQFF. The V call is TRBV28, the J call TRBJ2-1; no reliable D call. Germline V gene data show CDR1 as MDHEN and CDR2 as SYDVKM. The CDR3 is 16 amino acids. Trimming removed 6 bases from V and 2 bases from J, with 17 bases in between.